A selection of T cell receptor beta chains follows, all from one sample in a study of CD8 T cells in ankylosing spondylitis. TCRdb recomputed calls from the 5' RACE reads with MiXCR, one row per CDR3 protein. This sample carries some 240,000 distinct CDR3 sequences, 15% to 20% of them seen once, and the ten largest clones take 25% to 40%. The sample consisted of blood, either unsorted or a sorted T cell fraction (not recorded which). All receptors derive from a male donor with ankylosing spondylitis or in good health (not recorded which). Both conserved end residues are trimmed from each CDR3.

v_call cdr3_aa
TRBV19 ASSWTGDYQETQY
TRBV4-1 ASSQDRGLAGVEQY
TRBV20-1 SATTGTAEETQY
TRBV24-1 ATSPITGGADRSTEAF
TRBV6-4 ASSEALAGDATGELF
TRBV4-1 ASSQDRTSGLNTGELF
TRBV29-1 SVEGTYEQY
TRBV11-2 ASSLSSNVLT
TRBV7-9 ASSQELTGNYGYT
TRBV12-3/TRBV12-4 ASNLLAGVNNEQF
TRBV20-1 SAHEATSTDTQY
TRBV29-1 SVEPRQADATGYT
TRBV4-3 ASSQDPSGRVGKNIQY
TRBV20-1 SANNAPSTDAQY
TRBV28 ASSTTPLAGKF
TRBV20-1 SVWSARTDTQY
TRBV7-3 ASSLTGESTEAF
TRBV7-6 ASGVAYEQY
TRBV5-5 ASSLRPGATSTEAF
TRBV20-1 SARAQSTYEQY
TRBV27 ASRARGQPQH
TRBV9 ASSVTGGSYEQY
TRBV5-1 ASSSPRDGYYGYT
TRBV7-9 ASSWGLAGGFDEQF
TRBV6-5 ASSYGGSPDTQY
TRBV6-1 ASSRLAGVGNEQF
TRBV4-2 ASSQELGASSYNEQF
TRBV24-1 ATSDSGGQPQH
TRBV19 ASSILSDEQF
TRBV6-5 ASSYSPDSPLH
TRBV6-1 ASSLEDRGYNEQF
TRBV27 ASSFGTGVNEQY
TRBV10-3 AISEWDRGSSYEQY
TRBV4-1 ASSPLLYNEQF
TRBV4-1 ASSQELRSWYEQY
TRBV10-3 ATSLGYEQY
TRBV5-1 ASREDPGLLSYEQY
TRBV4-1 ASSPGLDAVYEQY
TRBV7-3 ASSLTYPIAGGSYNEQF
TRBV5-6 ASSFPLGIGSYNDQF
TRBV18 ASSTRDEQY
TRBV24-1 ATSSGLEGVDTQY
TRBV7-9 ASSFSVRQGPDYGYT
TRBV9 ASSVVGREAYNEQF
TRBV29-1 SVDHGGAPSTDTQY
TRBV5-1 ASSEYGGQETQY
TRBV27 ASSPEVGIYGYT